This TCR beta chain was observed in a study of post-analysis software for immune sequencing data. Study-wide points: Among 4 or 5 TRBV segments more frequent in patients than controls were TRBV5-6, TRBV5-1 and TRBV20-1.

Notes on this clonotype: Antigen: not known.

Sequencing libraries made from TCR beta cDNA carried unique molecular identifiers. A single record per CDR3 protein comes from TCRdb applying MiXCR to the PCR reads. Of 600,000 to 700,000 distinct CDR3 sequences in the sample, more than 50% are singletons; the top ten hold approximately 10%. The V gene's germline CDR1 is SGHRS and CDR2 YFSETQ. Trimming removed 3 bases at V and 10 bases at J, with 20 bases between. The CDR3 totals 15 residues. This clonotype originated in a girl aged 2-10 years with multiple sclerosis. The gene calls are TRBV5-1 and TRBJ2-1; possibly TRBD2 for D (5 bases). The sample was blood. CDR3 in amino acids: CASSSEVVKSGEQFF. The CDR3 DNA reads TGCGCCAGCAGCTCGGAAGTGGTGAAGAGCGGCGAGCAGTTCTTC.